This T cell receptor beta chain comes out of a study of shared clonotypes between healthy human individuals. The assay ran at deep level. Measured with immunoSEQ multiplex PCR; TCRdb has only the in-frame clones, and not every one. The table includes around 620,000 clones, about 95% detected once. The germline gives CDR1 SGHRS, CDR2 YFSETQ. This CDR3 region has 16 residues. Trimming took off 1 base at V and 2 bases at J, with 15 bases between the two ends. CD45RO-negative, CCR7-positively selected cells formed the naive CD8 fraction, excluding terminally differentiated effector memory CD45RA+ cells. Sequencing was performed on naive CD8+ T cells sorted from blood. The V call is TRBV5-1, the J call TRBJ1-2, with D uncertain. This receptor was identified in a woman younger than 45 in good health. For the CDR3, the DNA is TGCGCCAGCAGCTTGTTAAGTCCAGACCCCAACTATGGCTACACCTTC. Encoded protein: CASSLLSPDPNYGYTF.